The clone carrying this T cell receptor (beta chain) was seen a few times. The target antigen is unknown. This sample was included in a study of liver allograft versus peripheral blood T cells. Overall study: The authors compared T cell receptor repertoires in transplanted livers with those in the peripheral blood of recipients. Findings of the study overall: Intra-allograft T cell receptor repertoires in the liver reportedly differed from peripheral blood repertoires.

CDR3 length equals 14 residues. V dropped 5 bases and J dropped 0 bases, with 11 bases sitting between them. In TCRdb, the reads were re-called with MiXCR into one record per CDR3 protein. The data show approximately 6,600 distinct CDR3 sequences, with 17% seen just once and about 3.1% held by the top ten. The gene calls are TRBV12-3 or TRBV12-4 and TRBJ2-7; D gene ambiguous. The TCR comes from a human patient who had a liver transplant. The graft donor may have given rise to some T cells. Here the CDR3 DNA reads TGTGCCAGCAGTAAAAGGGCGTCCTCCTACGAGCAGTACTTC. It encodes CASSKRASSYEQYF.